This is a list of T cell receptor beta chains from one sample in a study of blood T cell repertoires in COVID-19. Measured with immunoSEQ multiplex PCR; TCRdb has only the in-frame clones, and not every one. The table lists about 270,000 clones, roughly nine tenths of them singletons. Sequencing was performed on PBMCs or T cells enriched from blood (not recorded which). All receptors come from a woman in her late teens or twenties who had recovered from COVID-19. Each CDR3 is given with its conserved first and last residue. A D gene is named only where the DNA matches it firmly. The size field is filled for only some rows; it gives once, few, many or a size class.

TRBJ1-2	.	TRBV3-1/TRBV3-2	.	TGTGCCAGCCTGGGCAGAGATGGCCAGGGCCCCTATGGCTACACCTTC	CASLGRDGQGPYGYTF
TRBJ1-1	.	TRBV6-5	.	TGTGCCAGCAGCCCAGGGGTGTTTGAAGCTTTCTTT	CASSPGVFEAFF
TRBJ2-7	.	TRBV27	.	TGTGCCAGCAGTTTAGACAGCAGCTACGAGCAGTACTTC	CASSLDSSYEQYF
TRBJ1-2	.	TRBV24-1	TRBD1	TGTGCCACCAGTGACGGGACAGGGGATGGCTACACCTTC	CATSDGTGDGYTF
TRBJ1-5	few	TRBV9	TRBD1	TGTGCCAGCAGCCCACAGACAGGGGGAGATCAGCCCCAGCATTTT	CASSPQTGGDQPQHF
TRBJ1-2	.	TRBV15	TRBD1	TGTGCCACCAGCGACCCGGGACAGGGGAGAAGGGACTATGGCTACACCTTC	CATSDPGQGRRDYGYTF
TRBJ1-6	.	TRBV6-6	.	TGTGCCAGCAGGCGGACGGAGGCGTTGAAGTCACCCCTCCACTTT	CASRRTEALKSPLHF
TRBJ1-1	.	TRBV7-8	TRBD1	TGTGCCAGCAGCTTACATCAGGGGGCGCCCACTGAAGCTTTCTTT	CASSLHQGAPTEAFF
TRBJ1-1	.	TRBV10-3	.	TGTGCCATCAGTGAAGCCGGGGTTCGTGGTGAAGCTTTCTTT	CAISEAGVRGEAFF
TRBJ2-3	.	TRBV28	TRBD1	TGTGCCAGCGGACAGGACAGCACAGATACGCAGTATTTT	CASGQDSTDTQYF
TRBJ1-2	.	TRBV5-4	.	TGTGCCAGCAGCTTGGACGGGATCTATGGCTACACCTTC	CASSLDGIYGYTF
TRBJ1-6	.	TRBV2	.	TGTGCCAGCAGTGTACAGCCGGGGAATTCACCCCTCCACTTT	CASSVQPGNSPLHF
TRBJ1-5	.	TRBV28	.	TGTGCCAGCAGGGAGGGGCCTAGCAATCAGCCCCAGCATTTT	CASREGPSNQPQHF
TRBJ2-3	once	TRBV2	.	TGTGCCAGCAGTGAAGAACAGGGTACGCAGTATTTT	CASSEEQGTQYF
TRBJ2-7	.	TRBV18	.	TGTGCCAGCTCTTCCAAGGAAGGGGGCGAGCAGTACTTC	CASSSKEGGEQYF
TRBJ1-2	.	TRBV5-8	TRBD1	TGTGCCAGCAGCCCGGGACAGGGGTTCTATGGCTACACCTTC	CASSPGQGFYGYTF
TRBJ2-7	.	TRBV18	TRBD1	TGTGCCAGCTCACTCCGGGACAGGAGTATCTACGAGCAGTACTTC	CASSLRDRSIYEQYF
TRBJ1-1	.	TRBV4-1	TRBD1	TGCGCCAGCAGCCAACAGGGGGGTGAAGCTTTCTTT	CASSQQGGEAFF
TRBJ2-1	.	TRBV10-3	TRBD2	TGTGCCATCAGCCACCTAGCGGGGGACTTCAATGAGCAGTTCTTC	CAISHLAGDFNEQFF
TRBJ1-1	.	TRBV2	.	TGTGCCAGCAGGACACAGGGTGAATGGAGTACTGAAGCTTTCTTT	CASRTQGEWSTEAFF